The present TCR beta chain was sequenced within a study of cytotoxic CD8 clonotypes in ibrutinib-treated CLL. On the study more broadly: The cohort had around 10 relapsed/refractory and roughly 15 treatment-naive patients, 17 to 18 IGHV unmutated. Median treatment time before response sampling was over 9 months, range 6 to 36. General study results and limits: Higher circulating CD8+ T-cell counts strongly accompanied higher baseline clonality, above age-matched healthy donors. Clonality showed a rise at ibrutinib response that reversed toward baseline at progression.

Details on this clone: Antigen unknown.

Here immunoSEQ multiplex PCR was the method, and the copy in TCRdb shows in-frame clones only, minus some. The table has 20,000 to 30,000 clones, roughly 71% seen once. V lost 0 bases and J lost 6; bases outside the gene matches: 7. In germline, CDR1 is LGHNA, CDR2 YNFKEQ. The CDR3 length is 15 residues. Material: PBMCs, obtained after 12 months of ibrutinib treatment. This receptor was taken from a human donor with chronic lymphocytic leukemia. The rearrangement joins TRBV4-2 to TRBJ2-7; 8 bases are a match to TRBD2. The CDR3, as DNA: TGTGCCAGCAGCCAAGATCGGGAGGGGATCGGCGAGCAGTACTTC. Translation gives CASSQDREGIGEQYF.